The 17 T cell receptor beta chains in this list originate from one sample, sequenced in a study of blood T cell repertoires in COVID-19. Profiling relied on immunoSEQ multiplex PCR, and the TCRdb table lists in-frame clones only, not all of them. The sample holds 200,000 to 250,000 clones, 70% to 90% seen once. The sequencing input was peripheral blood. These receptors were collected from a woman aged 25 to 39 with COVID-19, enrolled during active disease.

The V gene is TRBV15, the J gene TRBJ1-4, with a possible D match to TRBD1 (6 bases). The length of the CDR3 is 16 residues. Trimming shortened V by 1 base and J by 8 bases, and 17 bases separated the two germline ends. Looked up from germline, CDR1 is LNHNV and CDR2 is YYDKDF (reference sequence). CDR3 DNA sequence: TGTGCCACCAGCAGAGCCCATCAGGGGCGGACCGAAAAACTGTTTTTT. Its translation: CATSRAHQGRTEKLFF.

The V and J genes are TRBV6-1 and TRBJ2-3; a possible D gene is TRBD2 (5 bases). The germline V gene encodes CDR1 MNHNS and CDR2 SASEGT. CDR3 length equals 15 residues. Trimming took off 3 bases at V and 3 bases at J, with 13 bases between the two ends. In DNA form, the CDR3 reads TGTGCCAGCAGTGAGCTGACTATTGGAACAGATACGCAGTATTTT. Translating gives CASSELTIGTDTQYF.

This rearrangement joins TRBV4-3 to TRBJ2-7, with a weak D call TRBD2 (6 bases). Per the germline V gene, CDR1 is LGHNA and CDR2 is YSLEER. The ends were cut back, 0 bases at V and 0 bases at J, with 12 bases in the middle. The CDR3 contains 16 residues. The CDR3 bases are TGCGCCAGCAGCCAAGACGGAGGGGTCCGCTCCTACGAGCAGTACTTC. This codes for CASSQDGGVRSYEQYF.

The rearrangement joins TRBV29-1 to TRBJ1-2, with 10 bases matching TRBD1. The germline V gene encodes CDR1 SQVTM and CDR2 ANQGSEA. The CDR3 is made up of 16 amino acids. J was trimmed by 0 bases and V by 7 bases; bases with no gene match: 11. DNA for the CDR3: TGCAGCGCCGACGTGGTGGGGACAGGGGCTAACTATGGCTACACCTTC. As protein: CSADVVGTGANYGYTF. Filled out from reference TRBV29-1 and TRBJ1-2, the complete variable domain reads SAVISQKPSRDICQRGTSLTIQCQVDSQVTMMFWYRQQPGQSLTLIATANQGSEATYESGFVIDKFPISRPNLTFSTLTVSNMSPEDSSIYLCSADVVGTGANYGYTFGSGTRLTVV.

The chain is built from TRBV27 and TRBJ2-7; possibly TRBD1 for D (6 bases). CDR1 and CDR2 from the germline V gene are MNHEY and SMNVEV (reference sequence). The V and J ends lost 4 bases and 2 bases respectively, with 18 bases between them. This CDR3 contains 16 residues. The CDR3 spells CASSSVWSGVPYEQYF. The CDR3 DNA follows: TGTGCCAGCAGTTCCGTTTGGTCAGGGGTTCCCTACGAGCAGTACTTC.

This clone occurred once. This sequence joins TRBV4-2 and TRBJ2-6; the match to TRBD2 covers 8 bases. The CDR3 extends over 18 amino acids. V shed 0 bases and J 3 bases; nucleotides not matched to a gene: 7. In germline, CDR1 is LGHNA, CDR2 YNFKEQ. CDR3 amino acids: CASSQDNGLAGGANVLTF. The CDR3 DNA reads TGTGCCAGCAGCCAAGACAATGGACTAGCCGGTGGGGCCAACGTCCTGACTTTC.

This sequence joins TRBV4-3 and TRBJ2-7; D possibly corresponds to TRBD2 (6 bases). With 2 bases removed from V and 3 bases from J, the gap between germline ends came to 14 bases. Per the germline V gene, CDR1 is LGHNA and CDR2 is YSLEER. The CDR3 sequence is 15 residues long. In DNA form, the CDR3 reads TGCGCCAGCAGCCAATTATTAGCGGAAAACTACGAGCAGTACGTC. Amino acid sequence: CASSQLLAENYEQYV.

CDR3 bases: TGTGCCAGCAGCTTAGGAGGCCGGACATATGGCTACACCTTC. This codes for CASSLGGRTYGYTF. V is TRBV7-2 and J is TRBJ1-2; a weak D match, TRBD1 (5 bases). In germline, CDR1 is SGHTA, CDR2 FQGNSA. The CDR3 runs to 14 residues. With 1 base removed from V and 5 bases from J, the gap between germline ends came to 11 bases.

The J gene is TRBJ1-1, the V gene TRBV25-1; 8 bases match TRBD1. The CDR3 extends over 13 amino acids. Germline V gene sequence: CDR1 MGHDK, CDR2 SYGVNS. Trimming took 4 bases from V and 5 from J; bases not matched to a gene: 3. The DNA of the CDR3 is TGTGCCAGCAGTGGCAGGGGGCGGACTGAAGCTTTCTTT. Amino acids: CASSGRGRTEAFF.

This clone has just one count. This chain joins TRBV16 and TRBJ2-3; no clear D gene. Trimming stripped 1 base from V and 2 bases from J, with 10 bases between. The CDR3 consists of 15 residues. Germline V gene lookup returns CDR1 KGHSY and CDR2 FQNENV. The CDR3 sequence is CASSQYGLYTDTQYF. Written as DNA, the CDR3 is TGTGCCAGCAGCCAATATGGCTTGTACACAGATACGCAGTATTTT.

The V and J genes are TRBV6-5 and TRBJ2-2; possibly TRBD1 for D (6 bases). This CDR3 is 15 amino acids long. Germline loops: CDR1 MNHEY, CDR2 SVGAGI. The V end lost 3 bases, the J end lost 7 bases, and 15 bases lay between the germline ends. CDR3 DNA sequence: TGTGCCAGCAGTTATTTTTCACAGGGTGGCGGGGAGCTGTTTTTT. This translates into CASSYFSQGGGELFF.

This clone was seen only a few times. The chain links TRBV29-1 to TRBJ2-1; the match to TRBD2 covers 7 bases. V trimming: 5 bases; J trimming: 5 bases; junction bases outside the gene matches: 6. In germline, CDR1 is SQVTM, CDR2 ANQGSEA. The CDR3 runs 13 residues. The CDR3 region has the DNA TGCAGCGTTCTCGGGAGGACTAACAATGAGCAGTTCTTC. It yields the protein CSVLGRTNNEQFF.

CDR3 DNA sequence: TGTGCCAGCAGTTACTCTGCAGGGCCCGGCAGCAATGAGCAGTTCTTC. Residues: CASSYSAGPGSNEQFF. The chain employs TRBV6-6 and TRBJ2-1, with D possibly matching TRBD1 (5 bases). V lost 0 bases, J lost 6 bases, and 15 bases lay in between. In germline, CDR1 is MNHNY, CDR2 SVGAGI (reference sequence). The CDR3 runs 16 residues.

The V call is TRBV3-1 (or the pseudogene TRBV3-2), the J call TRBJ2-5; D unclear. The CDR3 covers 13 residues. The V and J ends lost 1 base and 4 bases respectively, with 7 bases between them. Germline CDR1 reads LGHDT; CDR2 reads YNNKEL (reference sequence). Here the CDR3 DNA reads TGTGCCAGCAGCCAAGGGCATGGAGAGACCCAGTACTTC. Amino acids: CASSQGHGETQYF.

V usage is TRBV15 and J usage is TRBJ1-5; maybe TRBD1 (5 bases). V lost 4 bases and J 1 base, leaving 8 bases between the germline ends. This CDR3 has 14 amino acids. Germline-derived CDR1 and CDR2 are LNHNV and YYDKDF (reference sequence). DNA of the CDR3: TGTGCCACCAGCACCCGACAGAGCAATCAGCCCCAGCATTTT. Its protein product is CATSTRQSNQPQHF.

The chain has TRBV12-3 or TRBV12-4 and TRBJ1-1; D gene ambiguous. Trimming removed 3 bases from V and 1 base from J, with 6 bases in between. This CDR3 spans 13 amino acids. CDR3 sequence: CASSLSQNTEAFF. CDR3 coding DNA: TGTGCCAGCAGTTTGAGCCAGAACACTGAAGCTTTCTTT.

The chain has TRBV19 and TRBJ1-2, with 7 bases aligning to TRBD1. The V gene end was trimmed by 8 bases and the J gene end by 5 bases; junction bases not matched to a gene: 14. The CDR3 is 15 amino acids. Germline V CDR1 and CDR2: LNHDA, SQIVND (reference sequence). The CDR3 bases are TGTGCCAGTGTTACAACAGGGGCAGGTCCGTATGGCTACACCTTC. Protein product: CASVTTGAGPYGYTF. Complete variable domain (other parts from reference TRBV19 and TRBJ1-2): DGGITQSPKYLFRKEGQNVTLSCEQNLNHDAMYWYRQDPGQGLRLIYYSQIVNDFQKGDIAEGYSVSREKKESFPLTVTSAQKNPTAFYLCASVTTGAGPYGYTFGSGTRLTVV.